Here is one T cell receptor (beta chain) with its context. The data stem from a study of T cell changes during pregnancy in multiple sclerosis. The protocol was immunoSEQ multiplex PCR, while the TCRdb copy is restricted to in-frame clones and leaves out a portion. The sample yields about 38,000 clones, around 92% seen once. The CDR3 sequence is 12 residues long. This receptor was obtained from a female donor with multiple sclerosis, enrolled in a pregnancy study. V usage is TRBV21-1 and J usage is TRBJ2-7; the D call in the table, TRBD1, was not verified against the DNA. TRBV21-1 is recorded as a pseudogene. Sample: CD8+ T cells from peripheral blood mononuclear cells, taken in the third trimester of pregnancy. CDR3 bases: TGTGCCAGCAGCAGGGCACCATACGAGCAGTACTTC. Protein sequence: CASSRAPYEQYF.